The rows below give T cell receptor beta chains drawn from one sample of a study of blood T cells in healthy people across ages. MiXCR, run by TCRdb on the 5' RACE reads, gives a single entry per CDR3 protein. The sample has approximately 850,000 distinct CDR3 sequences, over 45% seen once. The sample taken for sequencing was blood. These TCRs come from a man under 40 in good health. Each CDR3 is given with its conserved first and last residue. D genes are given only for firm matches. Some rows mark clone size as missing; the rest say once, few, many or name a class of expanded clone.

d_call j_call v_call clone_size cdr3_nt cdr3_aa
- TRBJ1-6 TRBV6-6 - TGTGCCAGCAGTGGGGAGGGTGGTTCACCCCTCCACTTT CASSGEGGSPLHF
- TRBJ2-7 TRBV15 few TGTGCCACCAGCAATTACGCCGGGACAAGAACCTACGAGCAGTACTTC CATSNYAGTRTYEQYF
- TRBJ1-2 TRBV7-2 few TGTGCCAGCAGCTTAATTCAGGGTCGTGGCTACACCTTC CASSLIQGRGYTF
- TRBJ2-7 TRBV3-1 few TGTGCCAGCAGCCGCTTACTTCGCGGAGGTTACGAGCAGTACTTC CASSRLLRGGYEQYF
TRBD2 TRBJ2-3 TRBV6-2/TRBV6-3 - TGTGCCAGCAGTTACGACAGCGGGGTCACAGATACGCAGTATTTT CASSYDSGVTDTQYF
- TRBJ2-1 TRBV9 - TGTGCCAGCAGCGTAGCGGGAGCGGCCAATGAGCAGTTCTTC CASSVAGAANEQFF
- TRBJ1-1 TRBV2 - TGTGCCAGCAGTGAAAGTCAGGGGATGGCTGAAGCTTTCTTT CASSESQGMAEAFF
TRBD1 TRBJ1-1 TRBV29-1 - TGCAGCGCTAGTGGGACAGGGGGCACTGAAGCTTTCTTT CSASGTGGTEAFF
TRBD2 TRBJ2-1 TRBV24-1 - TGTGCCACCAGTGATCCCGGGACTAGAAGAAATGAGCAGTTCTTC CATSDPGTRRNEQFF
TRBD2 TRBJ2-5 TRBV20-1 - TGCAGTGCCGTTCCGGGACTAGCACAAGAGACCCAGTACTTC CSAVPGLAQETQYF
- TRBJ1-1 TRBV6-5 - TGTGCCAGCAGAGAACAGGGTGCGAAGCGCACTGAAGCTTTCTTT CASREQGAKRTEAFF
TRBD1 TRBJ2-5 TRBV29-1 - TGCAGCGTTGATGACAGGGGGCGCGGGGAGACCCAGTACTTC CSVDDRGRGETQYF
TRBD2 TRBJ2-7 TRBV5-1 - TGCGCCAGCAGCGCCCTCGGGCTAGCGGGAGGCTCCTACGAGCAGTACTTC CASSALGLAGGSYEQYF
TRBD2 TRBJ2-7 TRBV4-3 - TGCGCCAGCAGCCAGCACAGCGGGAGGCTTTACGAGCAGTACTTC CASSQHSGRLYEQYF
- TRBJ2-7 TRBV5-1 - TGCGCCAGCAGCTTGGCGGGGGTCACGGACTACGAGCAGTACTTC CASSLAGVTDYEQYF
- TRBJ2-7 TRBV7-3 - TGTGCCAGCTCCACCCTTGGGGGCTACGAGCAGTACTTC CASSTLGGYEQYF
- TRBJ2-7 TRBV4-2 - TGTGCCAGCAGCGGAGGGAAACCCTACGAGCAGTACTTC CASSGGKPYEQYF
- TRBJ2-7 TRBV7-2 - TGTGCCAGCAGCCCCCGGGCCCTACGTCCGACCCGGTACTTC CASSPRALRPTRYF
- TRBJ1-4 TRBV3-1 - TGTGCCAGCGGTCCCCTAGGGGAAAAACTGTTTTTT CASGPLGEKLFF
- TRBJ2-1 TRBV29-1 few TGCAGCGTTGAAGAAGTGTCCTACAATGAGCAGTTCTTC CSVEEVSYNEQFF
- TRBJ2-6 TRBV6-2/TRBV6-3 few TGTGCCAGCAGAGAAACGCGCTCTGGGGCCAACGTCCTGACTTTC CASRETRSGANVLTF
TRBD1 TRBJ2-1 TRBV9 - TGTGCCAGCAGCGGCCGGGACAGGGGTTTCAATGAGCAGTTCTTC CASSGRDRGFNEQFF
TRBD2 TRBJ2-7 TRBV6-2/TRBV6-3 - TGTGCCAGCAACGATCCCGGGACTAGCGGGGGCAACTCCTACAATGAGCAGTACTTC CASNDPGTSGGNSYNEQYF
TRBD1 TRBJ2-5 TRBV20-1 - TGCAGTGCTCGGCCCGGGGACAGGGCTCAAGAGACCCAGTACTTC CSARPGDRAQETQYF
- TRBJ2-1 TRBV11-2 - TGTGCCGGCAGCTTCTCGAGGGCCCACAATGAGCAGTTCTTC CAGSFSRAHNEQFF
- TRBJ1-2 TRBV7-9 - TGTGCCAGCAGCTATCAGGGAAGGGGTGGCTACACCTTC CASSYQGRGGYTF
- TRBJ2-1 TRBV20-1 - TGCAGTGGGCTAGCGCTAATGGGGAGCTCCTACAATGAGCAGTTCTTC CSGLALMGSSYNEQFF
TRBD1 TRBJ1-6 TRBV20-1 - TGCAGTGGCCACAGGGGGTACAATTCACCCCTCCACTTT CSGHRGYNSPLHF
TRBD2 TRBJ2-1 TRBV29-1 many TGCAGCGTTGAACAGACTAGCGGCCACAATGAGCAGTTCTTC CSVEQTSGHNEQFF
- TRBJ2-3 TRBV12-3/TRBV12-4 - TGTGCCAGCAGTTCCCGACAGAGGACCGACGGGAGCACAGATACGCAGTATTTT CASSSRQRTDGSTDTQYF
TRBD2 TRBJ2-3 TRBV20-1 - TGCAGTGCTAGCCCCTCCTACCCTAGCGGGCAGACAGATACGCAGTATTTT CSASPSYPSGQTDTQYF
TRBD2 TRBJ2-3 TRBV20-1 once TGCAGTGCCAAAGCCCTTGGACTAGCGGCAGATACGCAGTATTTT CSAKALGLAADTQYF
- TRBJ2-6 TRBV7-2 few TGTGCCAGCAGCTTGGAGGGGACTGGGGCCAACGTCCTGACTTTC CASSLEGTGANVLTF
- TRBJ1-6 TRBV6-2/TRBV6-3 - TGTGCCAGCACCGAACGGGGTGGTGGTTCACCCCTCCACTTT CASTERGGGSPLHF
- TRBJ2-1 TRBV28 - TGTGCCAGCAGTTTTTTTGGGGTTAGCGATAGCTCCTACAATGAGCAGTTCTTC CASSFFGVSDSSYNEQFF
- TRBJ2-5 TRBV20-1 few TGCAGTGCTACAAAACAGGGGACGGGACTAGAGACCCAGTACTTC CSATKQGTGLETQYF
- TRBJ1-6 TRBV18 - TGTGCCAGCTCACCAGTAGATTCACCCCTCCACTTT CASSPVDSPLHF
- TRBJ1-5 TRBV7-9 few TGTGCCAGCAGCAAAGGGGAGGGCCGGGCCTCGGAGCCCCAGCATTTT CASSKGEGRASEPQHF
- TRBJ2-7 TRBV4-2 few TGTGCCAGCAGCCAAGTAGGGGATTCGACCTACGAGCAGTACTTC CASSQVGDSTYEQYF
- TRBJ2-1 TRBV10-3 - TGTGCCATCAGAAACCGGGACCCCAGCCGGAGCAATGAGCAGTTCTTC CAIRNRDPSRSNEQFF
- TRBJ2-4 TRBV11-2 - TGTGCCAGCAGCCTATGGGCAGGGGGGGAAGAGCAGTACTTC CASSLWAGGEEQYF
TRBD2 TRBJ2-3 TRBV7-2 few TGTGCCAGCAGCTCGCCCCCTAGCGGGGGGCTCACAGATACGCAGTATTTT CASSSPPSGGLTDTQYF
TRBD2 TRBJ2-1 TRBV18 - TGTGCCAACTCACCACTTTCAGGACTAGCGGAGTCGCACAATGAGCAGTTCTTC CANSPLSGLAESHNEQFF
TRBD1 TRBJ1-2 TRBV29-1 - TGCAGCGTTGAAGTGTTCGAGGACAGGGGAGGCGGCTACACCTTC CSVEVFEDRGGGYTF
- TRBJ2-1 TRBV6-2/TRBV6-3 - TGTGCCAGCAGTTCTCACGGAAGCTCCTACAATGAGCAGTTCTTC CASSSHGSSYNEQFF
- TRBJ2-3 TRBV6-1 - TGTGCCAGCATCCGGGACATCCTCACAGATACGCAGTATTTT CASIRDILTDTQYF
- TRBJ2-5 TRBV20-1 few TGCAGTGCTAGAGGTTCGGAGGGAGGGGGAGAGACCCAGTACTTC CSARGSEGGGETQYF
TRBD2 TRBJ2-3 TRBV20-1 - TGCAGTGCCCTTTTCGGGGGAGGGGCGGGAGATACGCAGTATTTT CSALFGGGAGDTQYF
- TRBJ2-7 TRBV4-3 - TGCGCCAGCAGCCAAGAACCGGGACTATCCAGGGGGCAGTACTTC CASSQEPGLSRGQYF
- TRBJ2-7 TRBV7-9 - TGTGCCAGCAGCCCCCAGGGGGGGTGGCAGCAAACCTACGAGCAGTACTTC CASSPQGGWQQTYEQYF
- TRBJ2-1 TRBV20-1 - TGCAGTGCTAGAAGCGGCGGAACCAATGAGCAGTTCTTC CSARSGGTNEQFF
TRBD1 TRBJ2-1 TRBV5-1 - TGCGCCAGCAGCTTGGCCTGGGACAGGAACAATGAGCAGTTCTTC CASSLAWDRNNEQFF